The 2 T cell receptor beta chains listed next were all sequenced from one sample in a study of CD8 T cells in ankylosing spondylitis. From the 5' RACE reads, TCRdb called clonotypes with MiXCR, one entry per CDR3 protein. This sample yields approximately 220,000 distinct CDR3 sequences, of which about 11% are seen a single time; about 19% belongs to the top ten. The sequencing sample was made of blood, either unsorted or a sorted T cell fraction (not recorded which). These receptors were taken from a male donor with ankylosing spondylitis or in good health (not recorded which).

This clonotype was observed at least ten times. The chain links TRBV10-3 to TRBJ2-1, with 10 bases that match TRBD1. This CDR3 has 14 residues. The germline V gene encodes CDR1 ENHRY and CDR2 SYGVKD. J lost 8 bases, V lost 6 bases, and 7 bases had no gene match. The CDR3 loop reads CAISPGTGDDEQFF. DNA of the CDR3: TGTGCCATCAGCCCCGGGACAGGGGACGATGAGCAGTTCTTC.

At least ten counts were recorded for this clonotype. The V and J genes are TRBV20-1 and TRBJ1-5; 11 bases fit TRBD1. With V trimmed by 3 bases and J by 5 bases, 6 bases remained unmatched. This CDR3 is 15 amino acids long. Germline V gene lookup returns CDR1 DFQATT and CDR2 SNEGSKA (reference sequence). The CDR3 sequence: CSASLRTGGYQPQHF. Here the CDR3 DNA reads TGCAGTGCTAGTCTCCGGACAGGGGGCTATCAGCCCCAGCATTTT.